These 8 T cell receptor beta chains originate from one sample sequenced in a study of naive and memory T cell subsets. The beta constant-region primer was an equimolar mix of two oligonucleotides covering TRBC1 and TRBC2. TCRdb passed the UMI-ligation and nested PCR reads through MiXCR, listing each CDR3 protein once. Seen here are approximately 21,000 distinct CDR3 sequences, about 10% observed once, and the top ten hold about a sixth. Sequencing input: central memory CD8+ T cells from blood. The receptors come from a human donor in good health.

This clonotype is medium-sized within its sample. J is TRBJ2-4 and V is TRBV2; D is perhaps TRBD1 (5 bases). The germline CDR1 and CDR2 sequences are SNHLY and FYNNEI. V gave up 4 bases and J gave up 2 bases, with 9 bases separating them. The CDR3 has 14 amino acids. DNA of the CDR3: TGTGCCAGCAGTGGCAGGGATTCCAAAAACATTCAGTACTTC. Residues: CASSGRDSKNIQYF.

This chain links TRBV25-1 with TRBJ2-1, with D possibly being TRBD1 or TRBD2 (5 bases each). Trimming took 4 bases from V and 1 from J, leaving 8 bases between them. Germline CDR1 reads MGHDK; CDR2 reads SYGVNS. There are 14 residues in the CDR3. The CDR3 nucleotides read TGTGCCAGCAGTGGGGGGATATCCTACAATGAGCAGTTCTTC. Residues: CASSGGISYNEQFF.

The chain combines TRBV6-5 with TRBJ2-7; either TRBD1 or TRBD2 may supply D (5 bases each). CDR1 and CDR2 (germline): MNHEY, SVGAGI. This CDR3 contains 12 residues. V shed 6 bases and J shed 2 bases, with 8 bases lying between them. CDR3 region: CASSRDPYEQYF. DNA for the CDR3: TGTGCCAGCAGCAGGGACCCCTACGAGCAGTACTTC.

This clonotype has a count of ten or more. The rearrangement uses TRBV29-1 and TRBJ1-2; D is possibly TRBD1 (5 bases). Germline CDR1 and CDR2: SQVTM and ANQGSEA. The CDR3 is 13 residues long. The V and J ends lost 4 bases and 0 bases respectively, with 9 bases between them. In DNA form, the CDR3 reads TGCAGCGTTGCCGGGGGAACTAACTATGGCTACACCTTC. It is translated as CSVAGGTNYGYTF.

The DNA of the CDR3 is TGTGCCACCAGCAGAGGGTTTAGTTTGCGTGAGACCCAGTACTTC. This codes for CATSRGFSLRETQYF. This chain links TRBV15 with TRBJ2-5; no reliable D call. Germline assignment: CDR1 LNHNV and CDR2 YYDKDF (reference sequence). The CDR3 has 15 amino acids. Trimming stripped 1 base from V and 5 bases from J, with 14 bases between.

This clonotype was seen a few times. The CDR3 loop is CATAPGRNYNEQFF. CDR3 coding DNA: TGTGCCACGGCTCCCGGGCGTAATTACAATGAGCAGTTCTTC. J is TRBJ2-1 and V is TRBV24-1; D gene uncertain. This CDR3 spans 14 amino acids. V gave up 10 bases and J gave up 4 bases, with 16 bases separating them. Germline V CDR1 and CDR2: KGHDR, SFDVKD.

This clonotype came up a few times. The chain is built from TRBV7-9 and TRBJ2-7; D not certain. This CDR3 region has 12 residues. Deletions cut 6 bases from V and 3 bases from J, with 9 bases between. Germline values: CDR1 SEHNR, CDR2 FQNEAQ (reference sequence). Here the CDR3 DNA reads TGTGCCAGCAGGGACGGCAGCTACGAGCAGTACTTC. As protein: CASRDGSYEQYF.

This clonotype occurred a few times. The chain joins TRBV27 to TRBJ2-7; D is unresolved. The CDR3 is 13 amino acids. Trimming left V 2 bases short and J 7 bases short, with 12 bases between. The germline CDR1 and CDR2 sequences are MNHEY and SMNVEV (reference sequence). CDR3 bases: TGTGCCAGCAGTTTAGGCATCAGGTATGAGCAGTACTTC. Translation gives CASSLGIRYEQYF.